This is a list of T cell receptor beta chains from one sample in a study of blood T cell repertoires in COVID-19. Produced via immunoSEQ multiplex PCR; TCRdb's table is partial and in-frame only. The sample holds about 190,000 clones, 80% seen once. The sequenced sample was peripheral blood. The source of these receptors is a man aged 60-69 years with acute or convalescent COVID-19. CDR3s include the opening cysteine and the closing phenylalanine or tryptophan. A D gene is named only where the DNA matches it firmly. The size field is filled for only some rows; it gives once, few, many or a size class.

clone size	V gene	D gene	J gene	CDR3 DNA	CDR3 protein
few	TRBV4-3	TRBD1	TRBJ2-2	TGCGCCAGCAGCCAAGATGGAGACAGGGGGCGACTGTTTTTT	CASSQDGDRGRLFF
once	TRBV19	NA	TRBJ2-3	TGTGCCAGTAGTAAACAGGGAACCACAGATACGCAGTATTTT	CASSKQGTTDTQYF
NA	TRBV5-1	NA	TRBJ1-4	TGCGCCAGCAGCCCCAACCCTCCACAGGGTTTGACAACTAATGAAAAACTGTTTTTT	CASSPNPPQGLTTNEKLFF
NA	TRBV6-5	TRBD2	TRBJ2-1	TGTGCCAGCAGTAGGGGACTAGCGGAAAAGTTCTTC	CASSRGLAEKFF
few	TRBV25-1	TRBD1	TRBJ1-1	TGTGCCAGCACCCGGGACAGGATGAACACTGAAGCTTTCTTT	CASTRDRMNTEAFF
NA	TRBV20-1	NA	TRBJ1-3	TGCAGTGAGAGGGCGGAAAACACCATATATTTT	CSERAENTIYF
NA	TRBV7-9	TRBD2	TRBJ2-1	TGTGCCAGCAGCCTCGCCTTTTTAGCGGGGGGGCCCTACAATGAGCAGTTCTTC	CASSLAFLAGGPYNEQFF
NA	TRBV30	NA	TRBJ2-3	TGTGCCTGGAGGGCTGCCGGCGGGGGCACAGATACGCAGTATTTT	CAWRAAGGGTDTQYF
NA	TRBV4-2	TRBD2	TRBJ2-5	TGTGCCAGCAGCCCCGTCCTAGCGGGGGGCCAAGAGACCCAGTACTTC	CASSPVLAGGQETQYF
NA	TRBV7-2	TRBD2	TRBJ2-3	TGTGCCAGCAGCTTCAGACTAGCGGGGAGCACAGATACGCAGTATTTT	CASSFRLAGSTDTQYF
NA	TRBV18	NA	TRBJ2-7	TGTGCCAGCTCACCATTCAGGAAGTCGCCCTACGAGCAGTACTTC	CASSPFRKSPYEQYF
once	TRBV2	NA	TRBJ1-5	TGTGCCAGCAGAGCGACAGTAAGGCGCGATAGCAATCAGCCCCAGCATTTT	CASRATVRRDSNQPQHF
few	TRBV6-2/TRBV6-3	NA	TRBJ1-1	TGTGCCAGCAGTTACTCCTTCAGCAGGGGCGGCGGCACTGAAGCTTTCTTT	CASSYSFSRGGGTEAFF
NA	TRBV12-5	TRBD1	TRBJ1-2	TGTGCTAGTGTCCAACCAGGGGGCGTCGGCTATGGCTACACCTTC	CASVQPGGVGYGYTF
NA	TRBV4-2	TRBD2	TRBJ2-1	TGTGCCAGCAGCCAAGATAAGCTCCTAGCGGGAGGAGGCAATGAGCAGTTCTTC	CASSQDKLLAGGGNEQFF
few	TRBV19	NA	TRBJ2-3	TGTGCCACTGCCCCGGGAGTGGCTCGCGAAAATACGCAGTATTTT	CATAPGVARENTQYF
NA	TRBV30	TRBD1	TRBJ1-1	TGTGCCTGGAGTAGGACAGGACTGAACACTGAAGCTTTCTTT	CAWSRTGLNTEAFF
NA	TRBV27	TRBD1	TRBJ2-2	TGTGCCAGCAGTTTGGACAGGGGGCCCACCGGGGAGCTGTTTTTT	CASSLDRGPTGELFF
NA	TRBV5-1	TRBD1	TRBJ1-1	TGCGCCAGCAGCTTGGCAGGGGGCGGCACTGAAGCTTTCTTT	CASSLAGGGTEAFF
NA	TRBV11-2	NA	TRBJ2-5	TGTGCCAGCAGCTTAGAGGCCGCCGGGTTAGGGACCCAGTACTTC	CASSLEAAGLGTQYF
NA	TRBV6-5	NA	TRBJ1-2	TGTGCCAGCAGTTACCTTCCGGGGTATTCTGATGGCTACACCTTC	CASSYLPGYSDGYTF
NA	TRBV5-1	NA	TRBJ1-1	TGCGCCAGCAGCTTATACATATCTGCTGAAGCTTTCTTT	CASSLYISAEAFF
NA	TRBV2	TRBD1	TRBJ2-3	TGTGCCAGCAGTGAACTAAGCGGGACAGGGGAAGATACGCAGTATTTT	CASSELSGTGEDTQYF
NA	TRBV7-9	NA	TRBJ1-1	TGTGCCAGCAGCTTACTCTACGTGAACGCTTTCTTT	CASSLLYVNAFF
NA	TRBV2	TRBD2	TRBJ2-3	TGTGCCAGCAGTGAAGCTGGACTAGCGGGGGCCACGAATACGCAGTATTTT	CASSEAGLAGATNTQYF
NA	TRBV10-2	NA	TRBJ1-1	TGCGCCAGCGGTCCTGGGGGCGGCGACACTGAAGCTTTCTTT	CASGPGGGDTEAFF
few	TRBV18	NA	TRBJ1-2	TGTGCCAGCTCACTTACCCTGACGAGGAATGGCTACACCTTC	CASSLTLTRNGYTF
NA	TRBV19	TRBD1	TRBJ1-2	TGTGCCAGTAGTCACAGGGGGAACTATGGCTACACCTTC	CASSHRGNYGYTF
once	TRBV4-3	TRBD2	TRBJ2-1	TGCGCCAGCAGCCAAGAGGTTCTAGCGGGGGGGCCCTCCTACAATGAGCAGTTCTTC	CASSQEVLAGGPSYNEQFF
once	TRBV6-5	NA	TRBJ1-5	TGTGCCAGTAATAGCAATCAGCCCCAGCATTTT	CASNSNQPQHF
NA	TRBV14	NA	TRBJ2-2	TGTGCCAGCAGCCAAGAGGTGGGGGCAGGCCCAGAATCGAACACCGGGGAGCTGTTTTTT	CASSQEVGAGPESNTGELFF
NA	TRBV9	TRBD1	TRBJ2-5	TGTGCCAGCAGCCCAGGGGACAGGGGGTTTGGGGAGACCCAGTACTTC	CASSPGDRGFGETQYF
once	TRBV29-1	NA	TRBJ1-5	TGCAGCGTTGAGGAGAATAGCAATCAGCCCCAGCATTTT	CSVEENSNQPQHF
NA	TRBV24-1	TRBD2	TRBJ2-1	TGTGCCACCAGTGATTTGGGTCTAGCGGGATACAATGAGCAGTTCTTC	CATSDLGLAGYNEQFF
NA	TRBV7-3	TRBD2	TRBJ2-7	TGTGCCAGCAGCTTAAGCGGGAGGTCCTACGAGCAGTACTTC	CASSLSGRSYEQYF